The T cell receptor (beta chain) described here comes from a study of T-cell reconstitution after alpha-beta-depleted transplantation in children. Of note for this clonotype: What it binds is not known.

General study findings and limits: About two months after transplant, alpha-beta T cells reportedly came from several hundred expanded graft clones. Several patients had high TCRbeta diversity at day 60; it came from surviving recipient T cells and thymic progenitors.

It was with unique molecular identifiers that the TCRbeta library was prepared. TCRdb analysed the PCR reads with MiXCR anew, one entry per CDR3 protein. The sample holds about 300,000 distinct CDR3 sequences; about 9.4% are singletons and the top ten take roughly 7.1%. The V end was cut by 3 bases, the J end by 2 bases, with 7 bases between. The CDR3 length is 13 residues. In germline, CDR1 is SGHNT, CDR2 YYREEE (reference sequence). The chain carries TRBV5-4 and TRBJ2-3; no definite D call. The clonotype originates from a boy in the first two years of life with acute myeloid leukemia, due to receive a stem cell transplant. The sample here was PBMCs, taken before TCRalphabeta/CD19-depleted stem cell transplant. The CDR3 nucleotides read TGTGCCAGCAGCTCCGACTTCACAGATACGCAGTATTTT. It specifies CASSSDFTDTQYF.